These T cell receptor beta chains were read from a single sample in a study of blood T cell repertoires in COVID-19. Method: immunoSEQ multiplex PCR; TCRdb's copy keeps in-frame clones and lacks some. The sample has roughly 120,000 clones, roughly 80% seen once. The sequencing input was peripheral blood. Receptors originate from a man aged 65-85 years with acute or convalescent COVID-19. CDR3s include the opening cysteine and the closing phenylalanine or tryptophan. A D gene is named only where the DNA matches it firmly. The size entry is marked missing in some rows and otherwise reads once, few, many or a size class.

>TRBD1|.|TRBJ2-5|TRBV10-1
CASSLPGTVGFQETQYF
TGCGCCAGCAGCCTCCCCGGGACAGTTGGGTTTCAAGAGACCCAGTACTTC
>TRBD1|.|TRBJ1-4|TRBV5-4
CASSLAPQGAEKLFF
TGTGCCAGCAGCTTGGCCCCCCAGGGGGCTGAAAAACTGTTTTTT
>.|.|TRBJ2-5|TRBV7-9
CASSLVRETQYF
TGTGCCAGCAGCTTAGTTCGGGAGACCCAGTACTTC
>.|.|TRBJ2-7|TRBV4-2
CASSQGEGSYEQYF
TGTGCCAGCAGCCAAGGTGAGGGCTCCTACGAGCAGTACTTC
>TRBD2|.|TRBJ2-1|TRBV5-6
CASSATLAGGLNEQFF
TGTGCCAGCAGTGCTACACTAGCGGGGGGACTCAATGAGCAGTTCTTC
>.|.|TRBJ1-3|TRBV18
CASSPRTDSGNTIYF
TGTGCCAGCTCACCGAGGACAGACTCTGGAAACACCATATATTTT
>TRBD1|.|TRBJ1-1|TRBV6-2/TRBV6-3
CASSVRTGEKAFF
TGTGCCAGCAGCGTCAGGACAGGGGAGAAAGCTTTCTTT
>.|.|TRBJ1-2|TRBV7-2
CASSLEGNGYTF
TGTGCCAGCAGCTTAGAGGGGAATGGCTACACCTTC
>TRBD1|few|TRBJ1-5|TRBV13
CASSLRGGQGNQPQHF
TGTGCCAGCAGCTTACGGGGGGGACAGGGAAATCAGCCCCAGCATTTT
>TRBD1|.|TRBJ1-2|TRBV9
CASSEGTAYGYTF
TGTGCCAGCAGCGAGGGGACAGCCTATGGCTACACCTTC
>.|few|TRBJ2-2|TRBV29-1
CSVDRGTGELFF
TGCAGCGTTGATCGGGGGACCGGGGAGCTGTTTTTT
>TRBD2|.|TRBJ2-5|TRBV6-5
CASSYSASGQETQYF
TGTGCCAGCAGTTACTCAGCTAGCGGACAAGAGACCCAGTACTTC
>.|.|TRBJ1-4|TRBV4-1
CASSQAVHSGEKLFF
TGCGCCAGCAGCCAAGCTGTTCACTCGGGTGAAAAACTGTTTTTT
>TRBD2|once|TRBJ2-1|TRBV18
CASSPPGREGRNEQFF
TGTGCCAGCTCACCGCCGGGACGGGAGGGCCGCAATGAGCAGTTCTTC
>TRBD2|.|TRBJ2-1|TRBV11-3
CASSLAWEGELNEQFF
TGTGCCAGCAGCTTAGCCTGGGAGGGAGAGCTCAATGAGCAGTTCTTC
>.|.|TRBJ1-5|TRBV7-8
CASSPTRGQPQHF
TGTGCCAGCAGCCCTACCAGGGGCCAGCCCCAGCATTTT
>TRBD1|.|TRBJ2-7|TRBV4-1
CASSQGGQGIYEQYF
TGCGCCAGCAGCCAAGGGGGACAGGGGATCTACGAGCAGTACTTC
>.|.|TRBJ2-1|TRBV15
CATSSGINEQFF
TGTGCCACCAGCAGCGGTATTAATGAGCAGTTCTTC
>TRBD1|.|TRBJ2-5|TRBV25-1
CASSEPGQGRETQYF
TGTGCCAGCAGTGAGCCGGGACAGGGCCGAGAGACCCAGTACTTC
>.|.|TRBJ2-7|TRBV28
CASSSQTLYEQYF
TGTGCCAGCAGTTCTCAAACTCTCTACGAGCAGTACTTC
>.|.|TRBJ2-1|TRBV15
CATSSEGDPQYNEQFF
TGTGCCACCAGCAGCGAGGGGGACCCCCAATACAATGAGCAGTTCTTC
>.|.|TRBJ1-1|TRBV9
CASSVGEEGEAFF
TGTGCCAGCAGCGTAGGGGAGGAGGGTGAAGCTTTCTTT
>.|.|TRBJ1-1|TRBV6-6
CASSYSRASTEAFF
TGTGCCAGCAGTTACTCGAGGGCTTCCACTGAAGCTTTCTTT
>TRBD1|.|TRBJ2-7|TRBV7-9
CASSTRQGHYEQYF
TGTGCCAGCAGCACCCGACAGGGCCACTACGAGCAGTACTTC
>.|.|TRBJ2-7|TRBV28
CASSATGSLGYEQYF
TGTGCCAGCAGTGCTACAGGGAGTTTGGGCTACGAGCAGTACTTC
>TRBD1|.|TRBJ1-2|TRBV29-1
CSVVGPGGVTPYGYTF
TGCAGCGTTGTAGGACCAGGGGGCGTTACTCCCTATGGCTACACCTTC
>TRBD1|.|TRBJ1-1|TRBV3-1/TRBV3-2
CASSQGEGQGGTEAFF
TGTGCCAGCAGCCAAGGGGAAGGACAGGGGGGCACTGAAGCTTTCTTT
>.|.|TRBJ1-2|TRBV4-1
CASSQESLNYGYTF
TGCGCCAGCAGCCAAGAATCCCTAAACTATGGCTACACCTTC
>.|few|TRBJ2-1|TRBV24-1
CATSGGGSSYNEQFF
TGTGCCACCAGTGGTGGAGGGAGCTCCTACAATGAGCAGTTCTTC
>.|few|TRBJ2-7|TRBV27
CASSYRDQLDEQYF
TGTGCCAGCAGCTACAGGGATCAATTAGACGAGCAGTACTTC
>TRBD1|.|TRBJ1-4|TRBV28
CASRWGTGGEKLFF
TGTGCCAGCAGATGGGGGACAGGGGGTGAAAAACTGTTTTTT
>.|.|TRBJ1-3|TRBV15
CATSRVRGNTIYF
TGTGCCACCAGCAGAGTACGGGGAAACACCATATATTTT